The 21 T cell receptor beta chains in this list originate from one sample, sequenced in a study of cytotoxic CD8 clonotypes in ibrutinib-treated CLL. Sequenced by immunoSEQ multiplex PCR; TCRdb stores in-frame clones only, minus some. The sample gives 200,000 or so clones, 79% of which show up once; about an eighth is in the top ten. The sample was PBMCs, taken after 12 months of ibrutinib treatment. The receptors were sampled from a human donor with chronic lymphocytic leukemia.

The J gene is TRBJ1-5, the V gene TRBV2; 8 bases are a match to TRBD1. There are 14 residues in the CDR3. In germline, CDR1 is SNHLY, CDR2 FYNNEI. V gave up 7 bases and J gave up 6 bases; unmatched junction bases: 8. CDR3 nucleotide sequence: TGTGCCAGCATTGCAGGGGGCAGTGCTCAGCCCCAGCATTTT. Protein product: CASIAGGSAQPQHF.

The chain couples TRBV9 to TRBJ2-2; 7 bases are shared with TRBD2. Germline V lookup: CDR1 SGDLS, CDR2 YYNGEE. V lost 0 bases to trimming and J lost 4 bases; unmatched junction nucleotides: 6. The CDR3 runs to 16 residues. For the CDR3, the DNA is TGTGCCAGCAGCGTAGCAGGACTAGGGACCACCGGGGAGCTGTTTTTT. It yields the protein CASSVAGLGTTGELFF.

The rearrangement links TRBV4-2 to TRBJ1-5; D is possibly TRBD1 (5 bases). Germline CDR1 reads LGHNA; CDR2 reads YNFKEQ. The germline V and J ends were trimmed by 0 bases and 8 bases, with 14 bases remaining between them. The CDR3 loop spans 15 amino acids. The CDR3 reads CASSQDRGGREPQHF. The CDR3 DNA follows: TGTGCCAGCAGCCAAGATCGGGGGGGGAGAGAGCCCCAGCATTTT.

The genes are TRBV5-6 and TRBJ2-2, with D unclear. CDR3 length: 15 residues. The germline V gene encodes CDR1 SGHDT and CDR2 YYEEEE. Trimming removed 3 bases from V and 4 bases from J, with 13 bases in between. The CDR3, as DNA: TGTGCCAGCAGCTCCCCGAGGTCGGGCACCGGGGAGCTGTTTTTT. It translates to CASSSPRSGTGELFF.

The CDR3 loop reads CATSGGREETQYF. The CDR3 coding sequence is TGTGCCACCAGCGGGGGGCGCGAGGAGACCCAGTACTTC. This chain connects TRBV15 to TRBJ2-5, with D possibly called TRBD1 or TRBD2 (6 bases each). The V gene lost 5 bases and the J gene lost 5 bases, with 12 bases spanning the gap. CDR3 length equals 13 residues. Per the germline V gene, CDR1 is LNHNV and CDR2 is YYDKDF (reference sequence).

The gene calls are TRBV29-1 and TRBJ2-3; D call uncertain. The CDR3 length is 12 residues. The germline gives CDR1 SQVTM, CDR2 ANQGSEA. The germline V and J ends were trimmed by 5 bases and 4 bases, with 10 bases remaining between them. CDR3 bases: TGCAGCGTTCGACTGTTCGCAGATACGCAGTATTTT. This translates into CSVRLFADTQYF.

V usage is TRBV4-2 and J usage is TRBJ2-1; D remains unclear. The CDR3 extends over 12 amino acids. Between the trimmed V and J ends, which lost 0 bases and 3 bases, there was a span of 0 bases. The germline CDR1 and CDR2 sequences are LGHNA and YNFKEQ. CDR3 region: CASSQDYNEQFF. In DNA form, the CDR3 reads TGTGCCAGCAGCCAAGACTACAATGAGCAGTTCTTC.

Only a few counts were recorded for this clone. CDR3 sequence (DNA): TGCGCCAGCAGCTTGGGGGAGGCCCTAAACTATGGCTACACCTTC. Amino acid sequence: CASSLGEALNYGYTF. The chain links TRBV5-1 to TRBJ1-2, with D uncertain. The V end was cut by 0 bases, the J end by 2 bases, with 11 bases between. CDR1 and CDR2 (germline): SGHRS, YFSETQ. This CDR3 spans 15 amino acids.

CDR3 DNA: TGTGCCAGCAGTTACCGAGACGAGCAGTACTTC. Translated: CASSYRDEQYF. The chain carries TRBV6-5 and TRBJ2-7; D is unclear. The CDR3 has 11 amino acids. Germline-derived CDR1 and CDR2 are MNHEY and SVGAGI. Trimming left V 2 bases short and J 5 bases short, with 4 bases between.

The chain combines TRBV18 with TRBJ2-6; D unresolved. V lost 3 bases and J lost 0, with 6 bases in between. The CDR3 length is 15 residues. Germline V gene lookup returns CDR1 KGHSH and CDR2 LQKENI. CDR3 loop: CASSPLVSGANVLTF. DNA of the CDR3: TGTGCCAGCTCACCCTTAGTCTCTGGGGCCAACGTCCTGACTTTC.

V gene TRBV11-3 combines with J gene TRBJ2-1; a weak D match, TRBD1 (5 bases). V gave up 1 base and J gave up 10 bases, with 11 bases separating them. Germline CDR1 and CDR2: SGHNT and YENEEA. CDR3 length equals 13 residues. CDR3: CASSLGVAGEQFF. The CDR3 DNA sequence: TGTGCCAGCAGCTTAGGAGTGGCAGGGGAGCAGTTCTTC.

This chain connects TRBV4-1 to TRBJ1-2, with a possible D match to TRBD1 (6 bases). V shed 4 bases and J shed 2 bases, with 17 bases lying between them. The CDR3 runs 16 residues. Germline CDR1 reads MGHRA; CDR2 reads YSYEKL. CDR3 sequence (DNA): TGCGCCAGCAGCCTCCTGCCTGGGACACCGAACTATGGCTACACCTTC. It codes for CASSLLPGTPNYGYTF.

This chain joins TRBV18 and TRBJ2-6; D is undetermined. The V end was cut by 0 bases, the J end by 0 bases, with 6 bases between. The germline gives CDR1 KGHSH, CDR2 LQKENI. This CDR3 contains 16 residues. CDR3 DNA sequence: TGTGCCAGCTCACCACCGTTCCTCTCTGGGGCCAACGTCCTGACTTTC. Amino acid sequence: CASSPPFLSGANVLTF.

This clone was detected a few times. CDR3 nucleotides: TGTGCCAGCGCTCAGGGAGACCAGGGCCACGAGCAGTACTTC. It encodes CASAQGDQGHEQYF. The gene calls are TRBV18 and TRBJ2-7, with D perhaps given as TRBD1 or TRBD2 (5 bases each). This CDR3 contains 14 residues. Looked up from germline, CDR1 is KGHSH and CDR2 is LQKENI. Trimming pared 8 bases from V and 5 bases from J, leaving 19 bases between.

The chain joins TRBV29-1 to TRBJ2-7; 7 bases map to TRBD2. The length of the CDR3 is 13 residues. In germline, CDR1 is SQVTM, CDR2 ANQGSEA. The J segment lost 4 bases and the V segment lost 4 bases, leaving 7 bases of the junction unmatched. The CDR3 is CSVGRDYLYEQYF. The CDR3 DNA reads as TGCAGCGTTGGCCGGGACTATTTATACGAGCAGTACTTC.

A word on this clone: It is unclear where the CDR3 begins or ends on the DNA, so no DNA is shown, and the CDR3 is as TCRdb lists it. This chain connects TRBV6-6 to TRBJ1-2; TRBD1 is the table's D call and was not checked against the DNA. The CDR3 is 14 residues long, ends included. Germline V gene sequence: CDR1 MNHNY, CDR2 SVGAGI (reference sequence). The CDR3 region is CASSTSDRGYGYTF.

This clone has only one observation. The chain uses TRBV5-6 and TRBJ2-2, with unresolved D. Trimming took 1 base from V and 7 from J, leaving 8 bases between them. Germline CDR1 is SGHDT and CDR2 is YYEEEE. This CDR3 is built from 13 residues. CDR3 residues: CASSLFSIGELFF. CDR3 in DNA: TGTGCCAGCAGCTTGTTTTCCATCGGGGAGCTGTTTTTT.

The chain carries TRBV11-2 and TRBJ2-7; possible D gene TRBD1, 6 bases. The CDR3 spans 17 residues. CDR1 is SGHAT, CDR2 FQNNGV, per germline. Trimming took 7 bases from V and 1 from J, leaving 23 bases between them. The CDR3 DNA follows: TGTGCCAGCAACCTCGCCTTACTCCGGGACACTTCCTACGAGCAGTACTTC. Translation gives CASNLALLRDTSYEQYF.

The CDR3 loop reads CASSPGQSYGYTF. The CDR3 DNA reads TGTGCCAGCAGCCCAGGACAGAGCTATGGCTACACCTTC. J is TRBJ1-2 and V is TRBV2, with D perhaps TRBD1 (6 bases). This CDR3 is built from 13 residues. The germline CDR1 and CDR2 sequences are SNHLY and FYNNEI. Trimming removed 6 bases from V and 4 bases from J, with 12 bases in between.

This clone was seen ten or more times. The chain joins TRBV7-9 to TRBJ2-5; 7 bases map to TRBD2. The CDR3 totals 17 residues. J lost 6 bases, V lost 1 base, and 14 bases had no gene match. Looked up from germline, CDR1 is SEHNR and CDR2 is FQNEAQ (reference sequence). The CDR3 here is CASSLVSLGLPDKTQYF. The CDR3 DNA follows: TGTGCCAGCAGCTTAGTATCTTTGGGACTACCGGACAAGACCCAGTACTTC. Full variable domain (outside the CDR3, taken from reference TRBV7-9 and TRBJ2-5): DTGVSQNPRHKITKRGQNVTFRCDPISEHNRLYWYRQTLGQGPEFLTYFQNEAQLEKSRLLSDRFSAERPKGSFSTLEIQRTEQGDSAMYLCASSLVSLGLPDKTQYFGPGTRLLVL.

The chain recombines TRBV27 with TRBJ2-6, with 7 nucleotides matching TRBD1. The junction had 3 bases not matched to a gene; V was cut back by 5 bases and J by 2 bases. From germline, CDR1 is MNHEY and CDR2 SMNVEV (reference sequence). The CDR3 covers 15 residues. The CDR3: CASSLQGAGANVLTF. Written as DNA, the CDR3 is TGTGCCAGCAGTCTTCAGGGGGCTGGGGCCAACGTCCTGACTTTC.